Shown below are 18 T cell receptor beta chains from a single sample sequenced in a study of blood T cell repertoires in COVID-19. Repertoires were generated with immunoSEQ multiplex PCR, while TCRdb's copy carries only in-frame clones and drops some. The sample lists around 190,000 clones; about 81% were seen once. The sequenced sample was PBMCs or T cells enriched from blood (not recorded which). These receptor sequences come from a man aged 35-49 years who had recovered from COVID-19.

In this sample, this clone turned up once. The identical CDR3 is also encoded by other nucleotide sequences in the sample. The V and J genes are TRBV29-1 and TRBJ2-2; 7 bases align to TRBD1. Germline assignment: CDR1 SQVTM and CDR2 ANQGSEA. The J segment lost 2 bases and the V segment lost 6 bases, leaving 6 bases of the junction unmatched. The CDR3 has 14 amino acids. This CDR3 is CSVLTGLNTGELFF. The CDR3 region has the DNA TGCAGCGTCCTGACAGGGTTAAACACCGGGGAGCTGTTTTTT.

The V gene is TRBV11-2, the J gene TRBJ2-3; 14 nucleotides agree with TRBD2. Germline loops: CDR1 SGHAT, CDR2 FQNNGV. The CDR3 consists of 19 residues. Germline trimming cut 4 bases from V and 0 bases from J; bases unmatched to any gene: 9. The DNA of the CDR3 is TGTGCCAGCAGCTCGCCGGGACTAGCGGGAGTTCCTAGCACAGATACGCAGTATTTT. Amino acids: CASSSPGLAGVPSTDTQYF.

This clone was observed a handful of times. The chain joins TRBV18 to TRBJ1-2; 8 nucleotides align to TRBD1. Germline loops: CDR1 KGHSH, CDR2 LQKENI. V lost 3 bases to trimming and J lost 3 bases; unmatched junction nucleotides: 6. The CDR3 length is 15 residues. The CDR3 nucleotides read TGTGCCAGCTCACCGCCGGGACAGGACTACTATGGCTACACCTTC. Translating it yields CASSPPGQDYYGYTF.

This chain joins TRBV1 and TRBJ1-2; the D segment call TRBD1 is taken from the table without a DNA check. TRBV1 is designated a pseudogene. The CDR3 is 15 residues long. CDR3 amino acids: CTSSPGQGSNYGYTF. The DNA of the CDR3 is TGCACCAGCAGCCCAGGACAGGGGTCTAACTATGGCTACACCTTC.

V and J are TRBV9 and TRBJ2-2, with D perhaps matching TRBD1 (6 bases). This CDR3 is 17 amino acids long. V lost 1 base to trimming and J lost 4 bases, with 17 bases between them. The germline V gene encodes CDR1 SGDLS and CDR2 YYNGEE. The CDR3 spells CASSVSLQGPTTGELFF. In DNA form, the CDR3 reads TGTGCCAGCAGCGTATCCCTTCAGGGGCCTACCACCGGGGAGCTGTTTTTT.

This clone was recorded once. V is TRBV7-9 and J is TRBJ2-7; the match to TRBD2 covers 13 bases. The germline V gene encodes CDR1 SEHNR and CDR2 FQNEAQ (reference sequence). The CDR3 contains 15 residues. V lost 5 bases and J lost 4; bases outside the gene matches: 5. CDR3 DNA: TGTGCCAGCAGCCCTAGACTAGCGGGAGGTTACGAGCAGTACTTC. It specifies CASSPRLAGGYEQYF.

The V gene is TRBV10-3, the J gene TRBJ2-5; D might be TRBD1 (5 bases). The CDR3 has 14 residues. Germline values: CDR1 ENHRY, CDR2 SYGVKD. Trimming shortened V by 0 bases and J by 9 bases, and 14 bases separated the two germline ends. The CDR3 sequence: CAISESGASKAQYF. The DNA of the CDR3 is TGTGCCATCAGTGAGTCAGGGGCCTCTAAGGCCCAGTACTTC.

Turning to this clone: Distinct nucleotide sequences in the sample also encode this CDR3. The chain recombines TRBV4-1 with TRBJ2-2; 7 bases align to TRBD2. This CDR3 is 19 amino acids long. Germline CDR1 MGHRA, CDR2 YSYEKL. The V segment lost 3 bases and the J segment 1 base; nucleotides outside the gene matches: 14. CDR3 in amino acids: CASSQDRRRSGVNTGELFF. CDR3 nucleotide sequence: TGCGCCAGCAGCCAGGATCGACGGCGAAGCGGGGTGAACACCGGGGAGCTGTTTTTT.

This chain links TRBV4-2 with TRBJ2-2; D remains ambiguous. CDR3 length: 13 amino acids. Trimming took off 1 base at V and 3 bases at J, with 3 bases between the two ends. From germline, CDR1 is LGHNA and CDR2 YNFKEQ. CDR3 region: CASSQGHTGELFF. DNA for the CDR3: TGTGCCAGCAGCCAAGGGCACACCGGGGAGCTGTTTTTT.

The CDR3 is CASSLDGLNEQFF. The DNA of the CDR3 is TGTGCCAGCAGCTTGGACGGTCTCAATGAGCAGTTCTTC. The chain employs TRBV5-8 and TRBJ2-1; D uncertain. There are 13 residues in the CDR3. Between the trimmed V and J ends, which lost 0 bases and 6 bases, there was a span of 7 bases. Looked up from germline, CDR1 is SGHTS and CDR2 is YDEGEE.

The sample holds a few counts of this clone. The rearrangement links TRBV6-5 to TRBJ2-1; D is perhaps TRBD1 (6 bases). Germline CDR1 and CDR2: MNHEY and SVGAGI. The CDR3 length is 13 residues. The V gene lost 2 bases and the J gene lost 10 bases, with 12 bases spanning the gap. The CDR3 DNA reads TGTGCCAGCAGTTACGAGGGGGTTACCGAGCAGTTCTTC. Protein: CASSYEGVTEQFF.

The J gene is TRBJ1-3, the V gene TRBV19; D gene unclear. Per the germline V gene, CDR1 is LNHDA and CDR2 is SQIVND (reference sequence). Trimming cost V 5 bases and J 4 bases, with 15 bases left between them. The CDR3 is 15 amino acids. The CDR3 nucleotides are TGTGCCAGTAGTGCCCCGGGATATGACGGAAACACCATATATTTT. Protein product: CASSAPGYDGNTIYF.

This chain joins TRBV7-9 and TRBJ1-4; a possible D gene is TRBD1 (6 bases). CDR3 length: 14 residues. V shed 5 bases and J shed 4 bases, with 11 bases lying between them. Looked up from germline, CDR1 is SEHNR and CDR2 is FQNEAQ (reference sequence). CDR3 residues: CASSIRTDNEKLFF. In DNA form, the CDR3 reads TGTGCCAGCAGCATCCGGACAGATAATGAAAAACTGTTTTTT. Complete variable domain (other parts from reference TRBV7-9 and TRBJ1-4): DTGVSQNPRHKITKRGQNVTFRCDPISEHNRLYWYRQTLGQGPEFLTYFQNEAQLEKSRLLSDRFSAERPKGSFSTLEIQRTEQGDSAMYLCASSIRTDNEKLFFGSGTQLSVL.

The V and J genes are TRBV12-3 or TRBV12-4 and TRBJ1-2, with TRBD1 as a possible D gene (5 bases). This CDR3 contains 13 residues. Trimming cost V 2 bases and J 2 bases, with 6 bases left between them. The DNA of the CDR3 is TGTGCCAGCAGTTTACGACAGAACTATGGCTACACCTTC. Its protein product is CASSLRQNYGYTF.

The chain carries TRBV5-1 and TRBJ2-4, with TRBD1 matching over 9 bases. V shed 0 bases and J 1 base; nucleotides not matched to a gene: 14. CDR3 length: 20 amino acids. CDR1 is SGHRS, CDR2 YFSETQ, per germline. The CDR3 coding sequence is TGCGCCAGCAGCTTGGGTCGGACAGGGGATCCCGCCGCGGCCAAAAACATTCAGTACTTC. Its protein is CASSLGRTGDPAAAKNIQYF.

CDR3 bases: TGTGCCAGCAGTGAATTAGGGGGACTAGGGGTAGAGACCCAGTACTTC. It codes for CASSELGGLGVETQYF. This chain links TRBV25-1 with TRBJ2-5; TRBD2 aligns across 8 bases. The CDR3 runs to 16 residues. Per germline, CDR1 MGHDK and CDR2 SYGVNS. V shed 1 base, J shed 4 bases, and the junction held 8 bases outside the gene matches.

The J gene is TRBJ2-3, the V gene TRBV5-3; no definite D call. TRBV5-3 is an ORF for which the function is uncertain. Trimming shortened V by 1 base and J by 7 bases, and 7 bases separated the two germline ends. The CDR3 is 12 amino acids. The CDR3 region is CARSLHLYTQYF. Written as DNA, the CDR3 is TGTGCCAGAAGCTTGCACCTATATACGCAGTATTTT.

The CDR3 is CASSSYSSSYNSPLHF. Here the CDR3 DNA reads TGTGCCAGCAGTTCCTACAGTAGCTCCTATAATTCACCCCTCCACTTT. The rearrangement joins TRBV27 to TRBJ1-6; no definite D call. The V end lost 4 bases, the J end lost 0 bases, and 10 bases lay between the germline ends. This CDR3 has 16 amino acids. The germline gives CDR1 MNHEY, CDR2 SMNVEV (reference sequence).